This T cell receptor beta chain was observed in a study of cytotoxic CD8 clonotypes in ibrutinib-treated CLL. Overall study: Sequencing produced an average of about 250,000 productive templates and 85,000 to 100,000 productive rearrangements per sample.

With 2 bases removed from V and 3 bases from J, the gap between germline ends came to 2 bases. In germline, CDR1 is MDHEN, CDR2 SYDVKM. CDR3 length: 11 amino acids. A word on this clone: Its antigen is not known. Other nucleotide sequences from this sample produce the same CDR3.

Targeted sequencing depth ranged from 1 in 200,000 to 1 in 1 million T cells. Some clones are missing from TCRdb's copy, which holds only in-frame ones; the method was immunoSEQ multiplex PCR. The data show more than 200,000 clones, 60% to 75% seen once. Study-wide results and limits: Public clonotypes proved infrequent, and on treatment they shrank or remained steady. Lymph node repertoires were not studied, and sampling times were unmatched.

This TCR came from a human donor with chronic lymphocytic leukemia. The chain joins TRBV28 to TRBJ2-7; D remains unclear. The sample in question was PBMCs, obtained after 24 months of ibrutinib treatment. The CDR3, as DNA: TGTGCCAGCAGTTTAGGCTACGAGCAGTACTTC. It codes for CASSLGYEQYF.